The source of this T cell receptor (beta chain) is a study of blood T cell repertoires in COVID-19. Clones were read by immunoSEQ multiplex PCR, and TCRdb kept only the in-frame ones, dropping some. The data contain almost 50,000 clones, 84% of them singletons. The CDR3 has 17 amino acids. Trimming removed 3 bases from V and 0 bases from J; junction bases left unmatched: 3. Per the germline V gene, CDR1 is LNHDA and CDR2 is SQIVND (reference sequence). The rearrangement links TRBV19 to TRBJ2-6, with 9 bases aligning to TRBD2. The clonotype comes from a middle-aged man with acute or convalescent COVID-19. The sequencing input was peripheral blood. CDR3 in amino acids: CASSMSSGASGANVLTF. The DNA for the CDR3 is TGTGCCAGTAGTATGTCTAGCGGGGCCTCTGGGGCCAACGTCCTGACTTTC. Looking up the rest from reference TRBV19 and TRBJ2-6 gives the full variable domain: DGGITQSPKYLFRKEGQNVTLSCEQNLNHDAMYWYRQDPGQGLRLIYYSQIVNDFQKGDIAEGYSVSREKKESFPLTVTSAQKNPTAFYLCASSMSSGASGANVLTFGAGSRLTVL.